This is a list of T cell receptor beta chains from one sample in a study of blood T cell repertoires in COVID-19. Data came from immunoSEQ multiplex PCR; TCRdb stores just in-frame clones and leaves some out. In the table there are over 150,000 clones, around 85% of which are singletons. Material: peripheral blood. The receptors come from a man between 60 and 70 years old with COVID-19, enrolled during active disease. Both conserved end residues are part of each CDR3. Fields, in order: clone size, V gene, D gene, J gene, CDR3 protein, CDR3 DNA. The D gene is left open where the match is weak. The size field is filled for only some rows; it gives once, few, many or a size class.

size: few; V: TRBV5-6; D: NA; J: TRBJ2-7; CDR3: CASSSPGTWGQGPYEQYF; DNA: TGTGCCAGCAGCTCTCCCGGGACGTGGGGCCAGGGGCCCTACGAGCAGTACTTC
size: NA; V: TRBV5-6; D: TRBD1; J: TRBJ1-5; CDR3: CASSLGPGTDSNQPQHF; DNA: TGTGCCAGCAGCCTAGGCCCCGGGACAGATAGCAATCAGCCCCAGCATTTT
size: few; V: TRBV6-1; D: NA; J: TRBJ1-5; CDR3: CASSEGLQLNQPQHF; DNA: TGTGCCAGCAGTGAAGGTCTACAGCTAAATCAGCCCCAGCATTTT
size: NA; V: TRBV11-2; D: NA; J: TRBJ2-2; CDR3: CASSGRQTTGELFF; DNA: TGTGCCAGCAGCGGGCGACAGACCACCGGGGAGCTGTTTTTT
size: few; V: TRBV6-1; D: NA; J: TRBJ1-2; CDR3: CASSDKTGPFYGYTF; DNA: TGTGCCAGCAGTGATAAGACAGGACCCTTCTATGGCTACACCTTC
size: NA; V: TRBV9; D: TRBD1; J: TRBJ1-6; CDR3: CASSVGTGQNSPLHF; DNA: TGTGCCAGCAGCGTGGGGACAGGGCAAAATTCACCCCTCCACTTT
size: NA; V: TRBV4-2; D: TRBD2; J: TRBJ2-1; CDR3: CASSQELAAYNEQFF; DNA: TGTGCCAGCAGCCAAGAACTAGCGGCATACAATGAGCAGTTCTTC
size: once; V: TRBV19; D: NA; J: TRBJ1-6; CDR3: CASSISTSALLHF; DNA: TGTGCCAGTAGTATTTCGACCTCGGCACTACTCCACTTT
size: NA; V: TRBV5-1; D: TRBD1; J: TRBJ1-6; CDR3: CASSLVGQGNSPLHF; DNA: TGCGCCAGCAGCTTGGTGGGACAGGGGAATTCACCCCTCCACTTT
size: NA; V: TRBV6-1; D: TRBD1; J: TRBJ2-5; CDR3: CASSRQGGDEETQYF; DNA: TGCGCCAGCAGTAGACAGGGGGGAGATGAAGAGACCCAGTACTTC
size: NA; V: TRBV6-5; D: TRBD1; J: TRBJ1-2; CDR3: CASSYEGAGGYTF; DNA: TGTGCCAGCAGTTACGAGGGGGCGGGTGGCTACACCTTC
size: NA; V: TRBV12-3/TRBV12-4; D: NA; J: TRBJ1-1; CDR3: CASSLVAREAFF; DNA: TGTGCCAGCAGTTTAGTGGCTAGGGAAGCTTTCTTT
size: NA; V: TRBV6-4; D: NA; J: TRBJ1-5; CDR3: CATALVYGNQPQHF; DNA: TGTGCCACCGCTTTGGTCTATGGCAATCAGCCCCAGCATTTT
size: NA; V: TRBV5-1; D: TRBD1; J: TRBJ1-1; CDR3: CASSSTTGGTEAFF; DNA: TGCGCCAGCAGCTCCACGACAGGGGGCACTGAAGCTTTCTTT
size: NA; V: TRBV7-2; D: NA; J: TRBJ2-3; CDR3: CASSSALSTDTQYF; DNA: TGTGCCAGCAGCTCAGCTTTAAGCACAGATACGCAGTATTTT
size: NA; V: TRBV7-2; D: TRBD1; J: TRBJ1-6; CDR3: CASSGQARNSPLHF; DNA: TGTGCCAGCAGCGGACAGGCCAGAAATTCACCCCTCCACTTT
size: NA; V: TRBV18; D: NA; J: TRBJ2-1; CDR3: CASSMGQGSYNEQFF; DNA: TGTGCCAGCTCAATGGGCCAGGGCTCCTACAATGAGCAGTTCTTC
size: NA; V: TRBV6-1; D: NA; J: TRBJ2-2; CDR3: CASSDTGHGVNTGELFF; DNA: TGTGCCAGCAGTGATACGGGACACGGGGTGAACACCGGGGAGCTGTTTTTT
size: NA; V: TRBV25-1; D: NA; J: TRBJ1-1; CDR3: CASSEYRGSNTEAFF; DNA: TGTGCCAGCAGTGAATACAGGGGATCGAACACTGAAGCTTTCTTT
size: NA; V: TRBV9; D: NA; J: TRBJ2-1; CDR3: CASSVSPSSYNEQFF; DNA: TGTGCCAGCAGCGTAAGCCCTAGCTCCTACAATGAGCAGTTCTTC
size: NA; V: TRBV6-5; D: TRBD1; J: TRBJ1-4; CDR3: CASGPSQGRNEKLFF; DNA: TGTGCCAGCGGTCCATCACAGGGGCGGAATGAAAAACTGTTTTTT
size: NA; V: TRBV6-1; D: NA; J: TRBJ1-5; CDR3: CASSERGYNQPQHF; DNA: TGTGCCAGCAGTGAAAGGGGATACAATCAGCCCCAGCATTTT
size: once; V: TRBV25-1; D: TRBD2; J: TRBJ2-4; CDR3: CASISPLGGGNIQYF; DNA: TGTGCCAGCATCTCCCCTTTGGGCGGGGGAAACATTCAGTACTTC
size: NA; V: TRBV10-2; D: TRBD1; J: TRBJ1-5; CDR3: CASSRGTGSEPQHF; DNA: TGCGCCAGCAGCAGGGGGACAGGGTCAGAGCCCCAGCATTTT
size: NA; V: TRBV6-5; D: TRBD1; J: TRBJ2-7; CDR3: CASSYEDRDYEQYF; DNA: TGTGCCAGCAGTTACGAGGACAGGGACTACGAGCAGTACTTC
size: few; V: TRBV28; D: TRBD1; J: TRBJ1-2; CDR3: CASSLGTGNGYTF; DNA: TGTGCCAGCAGTTTAGGGACAGGGAATGGCTACACCTTC
size: NA; V: TRBV3-1/TRBV3-2; D: NA; J: TRBJ2-1; CDR3: CASSRDVSDEQFF; DNA: TGTGCCAGCAGCCGAGACGTCAGCGATGAGCAGTTCTTC
size: NA; V: TRBV6-5; D: NA; J: TRBJ1-5; CDR3: CASSPSRNQPQHF; DNA: TGTGCCAGCAGTCCGAGTCGGAATCAGCCCCAGCATTTT
size: NA; V: TRBV18; D: NA; J: TRBJ2-6; CDR3: CASRANLVSGANVLTF; DNA: TGTGCCAGCCGAGCTAACCTCGTCTCTGGGGCCAACGTCCTGACTTTC
size: NA; V: TRBV27; D: NA; J: TRBJ1-1; CDR3: CASSPTGNYRMNTEAFF; DNA: TGTGCCAGCAGTCCAACAGGGAACTACCGAATGAACACTGAAGCTTTCTTT
size: NA; V: TRBV7-6; D: NA; J: TRBJ1-2; CDR3: CASSFRATGDYGYTF; DNA: TGTGCCAGCAGCTTCAGAGCGACAGGAGACTATGGCTACACCTTC
size: NA; V: TRBV7-2; D: TRBD1; J: TRBJ1-6; CDR3: CASSNRQGENSPLHF; DNA: TGTGCCAGCAGCAATAGACAGGGTGAGAATTCACCCCTCCACTTT
size: NA; V: TRBV9; D: TRBD1; J: TRBJ1-1; CDR3: CASSVIQGINTEAFF; DNA: TGTGCCAGCAGCGTCATACAGGGGATAAACACTGAAGCTTTCTTT